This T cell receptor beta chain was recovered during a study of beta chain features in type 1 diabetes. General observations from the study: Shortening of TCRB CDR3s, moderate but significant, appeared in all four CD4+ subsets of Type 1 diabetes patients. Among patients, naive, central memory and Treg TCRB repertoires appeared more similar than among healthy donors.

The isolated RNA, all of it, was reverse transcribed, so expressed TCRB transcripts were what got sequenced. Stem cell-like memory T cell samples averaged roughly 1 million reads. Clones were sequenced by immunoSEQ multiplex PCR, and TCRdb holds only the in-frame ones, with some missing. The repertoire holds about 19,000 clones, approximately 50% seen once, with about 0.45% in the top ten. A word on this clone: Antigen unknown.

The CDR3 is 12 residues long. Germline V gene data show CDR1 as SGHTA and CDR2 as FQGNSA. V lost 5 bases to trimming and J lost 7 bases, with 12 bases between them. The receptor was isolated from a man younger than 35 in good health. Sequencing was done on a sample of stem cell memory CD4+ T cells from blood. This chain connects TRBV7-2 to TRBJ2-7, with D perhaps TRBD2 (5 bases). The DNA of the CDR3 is TGTGCCAGCAGCCAGCGGTGGAATGAGCAGTACTTC. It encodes CASSQRWNEQYF.